This is a list of T cell receptor beta chains from one sample in a study of blood T cells in healthy people across ages. TCRdb used MiXCR to reprocess the 5' RACE reads, holding one entry per CDR3 protein. The table records over a million distinct CDR3 sequences, around 40% of them present only once. What was sequenced was blood. The receptor set was obtained from a woman younger than 30 in good health. Both conserved end residues are part of each CDR3. A D gene is named only where the DNA matches it firmly. The size entry is marked missing in some rows and otherwise reads once, few, many or a size class.

clone size: few
J gene: TRBJ1-2
D gene: .
CDR3 length: 15
V gene: TRBV24-1
CDR3 protein: CATSDSDSFNYGYTF
CDR3 DNA: TGTGCCACCAGTGATTCGGACTCGTTTAACTATGGCTACACCTTC

clone size: .
J gene: TRBJ1-1
D gene: TRBD1
CDR3 length: 15
V gene: TRBV5-1
CDR3 protein: CASSSLDRSNTEAFF
CDR3 DNA: TGCGCCAGCAGCTCCTTGGACAGGTCAAACACTGAAGCTTTCTTT

clone size: few
J gene: TRBJ2-1
D gene: TRBD2
CDR3 length: 17
V gene: TRBV4-3
CDR3 protein: CASSQDRLAGGGYEQFF
CDR3 DNA: TGCGCCAGCAGCCAAGATCGACTAGCGGGAGGGGGATATGAGCAGTTCTTC

clone size: .
J gene: TRBJ2-1
D gene: .
CDR3 length: 13
V gene: TRBV7-6
CDR3 protein: CASSGALWSEQFF
CDR3 DNA: TGTGCCAGCAGCGGCGCCCTTTGGTCTGAGCAGTTCTTC

clone size: .
J gene: TRBJ2-7
D gene: .
CDR3 length: 16
V gene: TRBV30
CDR3 protein: CAWSVSRHRSSYEQYF
CDR3 DNA: TGTGCCTGGAGTGTATCTCGGCACAGGAGCTCCTACGAGCAGTACTTC

clone size: few
J gene: TRBJ1-1
D gene: .
CDR3 length: 14
V gene: TRBV27
CDR3 protein: CASSLMDGNTEAFF
CDR3 DNA: TGTGCCAGCAGTTTAATGGACGGGAACACTGAAGCTTTCTTT

clone size: .
J gene: TRBJ1-2
D gene: .
CDR3 length: 13
V gene: TRBV27
CDR3 protein: CASSWQVGYGYTF
CDR3 DNA: TGTGCCAGCAGTTGGCAGGTTGGCTATGGCTACACCTTC

clone size: .
J gene: TRBJ2-1
D gene: TRBD2
CDR3 length: 16
V gene: TRBV5-5
CDR3 protein: CASSWARTSVSNEQFF
CDR3 DNA: TGTGCCAGCAGCTGGGCCCGGACTAGCGTATCGAATGAGCAGTTCTTC

clone size: few
J gene: TRBJ2-1
D gene: TRBD2
CDR3 length: 15
V gene: TRBV4-2
CDR3 protein: CASSQVASGSYEQFF
CDR3 DNA: TGTGCCAGCAGCCAAGTGGCTAGCGGGAGCTATGAGCAGTTCTTC

clone size: few
J gene: TRBJ2-3
D gene: .
CDR3 length: 14
V gene: TRBV7-9
CDR3 protein: CASSFSTLTDTQYF
CDR3 DNA: TGTGCCAGCAGCTTTTCTACCCTCACAGATACGCAGTATTTT

clone size: .
J gene: TRBJ1-1
D gene: .
CDR3 length: 11
V gene: TRBV29-1
CDR3 protein: CSVHVGGSAFF
CDR3 DNA: TGCAGCGTCCACGTGGGGGGGTCGGCTTTCTTT

clone size: .
J gene: TRBJ2-5
D gene: .
CDR3 length: 13
V gene: TRBV5-1
CDR3 protein: CASSGQNGETQYF
CDR3 DNA: TGCGCCAGCAGCGGACAAAACGGGGAGACCCAGTACTTC

clone size: .
J gene: TRBJ2-1
D gene: TRBD2
CDR3 length: 16
V gene: TRBV20-1
CDR3 protein: CSAPGVSGRLRNEQFF
CDR3 DNA: TGCAGTGCCCCGGGGGTTAGCGGGAGGCTGCGGAATGAGCAGTTCTTC

clone size: few
J gene: TRBJ1-2
D gene: .
CDR3 length: 14
V gene: TRBV20-1
CDR3 protein: CSARDLMAVGGYTF
CDR3 DNA: TGCAGTGCTAGAGATCTCATGGCAGTCGGGGGCTACACCTTC

clone size: .
J gene: TRBJ2-5
D gene: TRBD2
CDR3 length: 15
V gene: TRBV15
CDR3 protein: CATSRALAVYNEQYF
CDR3 DNA: TGTGCCACCAGCAGAGCGCTAGCGGTCTACAATGAGCAGTACTTC

clone size: .
J gene: TRBJ2-1
D gene: TRBD2
CDR3 length: 15
V gene: TRBV28
CDR3 protein: CASSLGTSHRNEQFF
CDR3 DNA: TGTGCCAGCAGTTTGGGGACTAGTCATCGGAATGAGCAGTTCTTC

clone size: .
J gene: TRBJ1-4
D gene: TRBD1
CDR3 length: 14
V gene: TRBV20-1
CDR3 protein: CSARLQDRGEKLFF
CDR3 DNA: TGCAGTGCTAGGCTCCAGGACAGGGGAGAAAAACTGTTTTTT

clone size: few
J gene: TRBJ2-1
D gene: .
CDR3 length: 15
V gene: TRBV7-3
CDR3 protein: CASSPGGGGPYEQFF
CDR3 DNA: TGTGCCAGCAGCCCAGGGGGTGGAGGGCCATATGAGCAGTTCTTC

clone size: .
J gene: TRBJ2-2
D gene: .
CDR3 length: 16
V gene: TRBV4-2
CDR3 protein: CASSQDTQRSTGELFF
CDR3 DNA: TGTGCCAGCAGCCAAGATACCCAGCGTAGTACCGGGGAGCTGTTTTTT

clone size: .
J gene: TRBJ2-1
D gene: TRBD2
CDR3 length: 17
V gene: TRBV6-5
CDR3 protein: CASSYSGLAGGPNEQFF
CDR3 DNA: TGTGCCAGCAGTTACTCGGGCCTAGCGGGGGGGCCTAATGAGCAGTTCTTC

clone size: .
J gene: TRBJ2-3
D gene: .
CDR3 length: 12
V gene: TRBV29-1
CDR3 protein: CSVERSLGTQYF
CDR3 DNA: TGCAGCGTTGAGCGGTCTTTGGGTACGCAGTATTTT

clone size: many
J gene: TRBJ2-3
D gene: .
CDR3 length: 16
V gene: TRBV4-3
CDR3 protein: CASSQEPLASTDTQYF
CDR3 DNA: TGCGCCAGCAGCCAAGAACCCCTAGCAAGCACAGATACGCAGTATTTT

clone size: .
J gene: TRBJ2-2
D gene: TRBD1
CDR3 length: 15
V gene: TRBV7-7
CDR3 protein: CASSLRGPVTGELFF
CDR3 DNA: TGTGCTAGCAGCCTAAGGGGGCCGGTCACCGGGGAGCTGTTTTTT

clone size: .
J gene: TRBJ1-2
D gene: TRBD1
CDR3 length: 15
V gene: TRBV6-1
CDR3 protein: CASSEMGRGDYGYTF
CDR3 DNA: TGTGCCAGCAGTGAAATGGGCAGGGGGGACTATGGCTACACCTTC

clone size: .
J gene: TRBJ2-5
D gene: .
CDR3 length: 15
V gene: TRBV10-3
CDR3 protein: CAISEPGTPQETQYF
CDR3 DNA: TGTGCCATCAGTGAGCCGGGGACACCTCAAGAGACCCAGTACTTC

clone size: .
J gene: TRBJ2-1
D gene: .
CDR3 length: 13
V gene: TRBV7-2
CDR3 protein: CVSSPPAASEQFF
CDR3 DNA: TGTGTCAGCAGCCCACCCGCTGCGTCTGAGCAGTTCTTC

clone size: .
J gene: TRBJ2-5
D gene: .
CDR3 length: 15
V gene: TRBV12-3/TRBV12-4
CDR3 protein: CARRKQGRAQETQYF
CDR3 DNA: TGTGCCCGCAGGAAACAAGGGCGGGCCCAAGAGACCCAGTACTTC

clone size: .
J gene: TRBJ1-1
D gene: .
CDR3 length: 15
V gene: TRBV7-2
CDR3 protein: CASSLMAALNTEAFF
CDR3 DNA: TGTGCCAGCAGCTTAATGGCAGCTTTGAACACTGAAGCTTTCTTT

clone size: .
J gene: TRBJ1-2
D gene: TRBD1
CDR3 length: 17
V gene: TRBV20-1
CDR3 protein: CSAEDRGFDKANYGYTF
CDR3 DNA: TGCAGTGCCGAGGACAGGGGGTTCGACAAAGCTAACTATGGCTACACCTTC

clone size: few
J gene: TRBJ2-1
D gene: .
CDR3 length: 15
V gene: TRBV10-3
CDR3 protein: CAIRRQASSYNEQFF
CDR3 DNA: TGTGCCATCAGGCGACAGGCCAGCTCCTACAATGAGCAGTTCTTC

clone size: .
J gene: TRBJ1-1
D gene: TRBD1
CDR3 length: 16
V gene: TRBV27
CDR3 protein: CASSRGQGVRGTEAFF
CDR3 DNA: TGTGCCAGCTCGCGAGGACAGGGGGTTAGGGGCACTGAAGCTTTCTTT

clone size: few
J gene: TRBJ2-5
D gene: .
CDR3 length: 13
V gene: TRBV9
CDR3 protein: CASSVEAQETQYF
CDR3 DNA: TGTGCCAGCAGCGTAGAGGCGCAAGAGACCCAGTACTTC